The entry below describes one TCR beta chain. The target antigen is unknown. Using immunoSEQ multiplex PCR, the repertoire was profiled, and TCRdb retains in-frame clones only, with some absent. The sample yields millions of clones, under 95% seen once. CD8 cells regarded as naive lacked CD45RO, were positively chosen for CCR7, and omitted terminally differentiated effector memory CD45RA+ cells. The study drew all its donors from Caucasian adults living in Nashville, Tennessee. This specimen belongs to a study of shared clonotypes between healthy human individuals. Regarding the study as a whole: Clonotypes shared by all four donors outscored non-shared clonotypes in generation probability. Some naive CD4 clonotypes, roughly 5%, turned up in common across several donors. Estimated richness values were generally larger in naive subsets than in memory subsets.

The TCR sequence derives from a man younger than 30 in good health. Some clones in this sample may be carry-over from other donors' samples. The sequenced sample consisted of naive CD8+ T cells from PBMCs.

The CDR3 region is CSVDQPGYSGYTF. Written as DNA, the CDR3 is TGCAGCGTTGATCAACCGGGATATAGTGGCTACACCTTC. The chain is built from TRBV29-1 and TRBJ1-2; no clear D. There are 13 residues in the CDR3. Germline V gene lookup returns CDR1 SQVTM and CDR2 ANQGSEA. With 3 bases removed from V and 7 bases from J, the gap between germline ends came to 15 bases.